This TCR beta chain appears in the sequencing data of a study of OX40 agonist ivuxolimab in advanced cancers. Overall study context: With ivuxolimab, an agonistic anti-OX40 (CD134) antibody, patients were treated. A male proportion of about 86% was recorded, with mean age roughly 62 years and range about 23 to 80. General study points: Patients with a partial response at 0.1-3.0 mg/kg had among the lowest clonal expansion.

Assay used: immunoSEQ multiplex PCR; TCRdb lists only in-frame clones, some missing. The profile shows some 66,000 clones, roughly 80% of them singletons. CDR1 and CDR2 (germline): MDHEN, SYDVKM. V lost 2 bases, J lost 5 bases, and 9 bases lay in between. The CDR3 is 13 amino acids. Note on this clone: Its antigen is still unknown.

The clonotype comes from an adult with an advanced solid tumor such as melanoma, head and neck, liver or kidney cancer. V usage is TRBV28 and J usage is TRBJ2-5; unclear D gene. This specimen was CD4+ or CD8+ T cells sorted from blood, taken in a trial of the OX40 agonist ivuxolimab. CDR3 coding DNA: TGTGCCAGCAGTTTAAATGAACCGGAGACCCAGTACTTC. As protein: CASSLNEPETQYF.